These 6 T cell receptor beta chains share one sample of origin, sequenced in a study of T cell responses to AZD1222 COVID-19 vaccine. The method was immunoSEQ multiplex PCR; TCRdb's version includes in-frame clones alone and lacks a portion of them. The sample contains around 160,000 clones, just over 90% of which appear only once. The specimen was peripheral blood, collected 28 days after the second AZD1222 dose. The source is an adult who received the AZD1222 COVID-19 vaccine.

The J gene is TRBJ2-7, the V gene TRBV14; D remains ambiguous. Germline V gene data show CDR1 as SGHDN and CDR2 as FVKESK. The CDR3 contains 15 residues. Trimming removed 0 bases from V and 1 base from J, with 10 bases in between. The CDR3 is CASSQDPSLSYEQYF. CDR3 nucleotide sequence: TGTGCCAGCAGCCAAGATCCCAGCCTTTCCTACGAGCAGTACTTC. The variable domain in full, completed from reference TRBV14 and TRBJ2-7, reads EAGVTQFPSHSVIEKGQTVTLRCDPISGHDNLYWYRRVMGKEIKFLLHFVKESKQDESGMPNNRFLAERTGGTYSTLKVQPAELEDSGVYFCASSQDPSLSYEQYFGPGTRLTVT.

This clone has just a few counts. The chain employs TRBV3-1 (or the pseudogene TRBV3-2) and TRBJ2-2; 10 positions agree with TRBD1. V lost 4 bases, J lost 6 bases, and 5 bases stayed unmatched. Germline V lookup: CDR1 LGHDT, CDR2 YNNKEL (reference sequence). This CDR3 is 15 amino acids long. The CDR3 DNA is TGTGCCAGCAGCCTTAGAGGACAGGGGGCCGGGGAGCTGTTTTTT. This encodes CASSLRGQGAGELFF.

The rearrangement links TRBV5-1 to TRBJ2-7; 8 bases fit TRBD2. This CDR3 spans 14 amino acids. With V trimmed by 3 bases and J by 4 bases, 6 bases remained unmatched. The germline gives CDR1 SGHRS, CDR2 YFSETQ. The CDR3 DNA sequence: TGCGCCAGCAGCTCAGCGGGGGTAAGGTACGAGCAGTACTTC. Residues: CASSSAGVRYEQYF.

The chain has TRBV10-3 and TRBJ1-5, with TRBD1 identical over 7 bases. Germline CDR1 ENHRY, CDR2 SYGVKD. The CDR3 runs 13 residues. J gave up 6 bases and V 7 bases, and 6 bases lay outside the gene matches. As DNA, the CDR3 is TGTGCCATCAACACAGGGGCCGGTCAGCCCCAGCATTTT. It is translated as CAINTGAGQPQHF.

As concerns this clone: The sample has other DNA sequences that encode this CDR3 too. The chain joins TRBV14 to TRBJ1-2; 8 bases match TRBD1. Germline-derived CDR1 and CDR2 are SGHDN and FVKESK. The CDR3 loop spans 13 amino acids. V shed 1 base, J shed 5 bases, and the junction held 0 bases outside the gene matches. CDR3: CASSQGQGYGYTF. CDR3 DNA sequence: TGTGCCAGCAGCCAAGGACAGGGGTATGGCTACACCTTC.

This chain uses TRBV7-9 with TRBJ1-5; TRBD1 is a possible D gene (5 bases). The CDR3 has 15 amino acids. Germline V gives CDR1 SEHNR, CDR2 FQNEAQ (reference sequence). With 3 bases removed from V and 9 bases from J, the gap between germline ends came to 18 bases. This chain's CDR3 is CASSFGFAAQGPQHF. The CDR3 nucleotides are TGTGCCAGCAGCTTCGGGTTTGCCGCCCAGGGGCCCCAGCATTTT. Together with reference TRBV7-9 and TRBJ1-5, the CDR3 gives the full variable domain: DTGVSQNPRHKITKRGQNVTFRCDPISEHNRLYWYRQTLGQGPEFLTYFQNEAQLEKSRLLSDRFSAERPKGSFSTLEIQRTEQGDSAMYLCASSFGFAAQGPQHFGDGTRLSIL.